The source of this T cell receptor beta chain is a study of early T cells in non-severe SARS-CoV-2 infection. Whole-study results and caveats: Matching against VDJdb likely underestimated virus-specific expansions, favoring anti-spike CD8.

Individual cDNA molecules received unique molecular identifiers. TCRdb reprocessed the 5' RACE reads via MiXCR and lists one record per CDR3 protein. The repertoire consists of more than 50,000 distinct CDR3 sequences, with roughly an eighth occurring once and the leading ten covering roughly a tenth. The table lists this clonotype with a few counts. What it recognizes is unknown. Trimming took off 6 bases at V and 2 bases at J, with 11 bases between the two ends. From germline, CDR1 is MNHNS and CDR2 SASEGT. CDR3 length: 14 amino acids. This receptor was obtained from an adult who was a healthcare worker with PCR-confirmed SARS-CoV-2 infection or an uninfected control (not recorded which). This chain uses TRBV6-1 with TRBJ1-5; a weak D match, TRBD1 (6 bases). Sequencing input: whole blood. The CDR3 sequence: CASRYRDGNQPQHF. The CDR3 DNA reads as TGTGCCAGCAGGTACAGGGACGGCAATCAGCCCCAGCATTTT.